This entry is about one T cell receptor (beta chain). Its specificity is not known. This may stem from a read error, because a much larger clone lies one nucleotide away. The sample comes from a study of glioma-infiltrating T cells. TCR alpha and beta CDR3 regions were amplified from RNA using iRepertoire nested multiplex PCR. MiXCR was run by TCRdb on the multiplex PCR reads, yielding one entry per CDR3 protein. This repertoire shows roughly 190,000 distinct CDR3 sequences, around 30% found once; its top ten account for 20%. Trimming took 4 bases from V and 7 from J; bases not matched to a gene: 14. Per the germline V gene, CDR1 is MGHRA and CDR2 is YSYEKL. The CDR3 is 17 amino acids. Study-wide points: Above-expected tissue-blood divergence occurred in all gliomas, most in low-grade ones. Only very few CDR3 sequences appeared in both tissue and blood.

The chain has TRBV4-1 and TRBJ2-5; TRBD1 matches at 11 bases. Material: glioma tissue, nonneoplastic brain tissue, or PBMCs (not recorded which). The TCR originated in a human donor with low-grade glioma or glioblastoma, undergoing nonglioma brain surgery, or in good health (not recorded which). CDR3 sequence reads: CASSPSNAGTGGRTQYF. CDR3 sequence (DNA): TGCGCCAGCAGCCCGTCCAACGCCGGGACAGGGGGTCGGACCCAGTACTTC.